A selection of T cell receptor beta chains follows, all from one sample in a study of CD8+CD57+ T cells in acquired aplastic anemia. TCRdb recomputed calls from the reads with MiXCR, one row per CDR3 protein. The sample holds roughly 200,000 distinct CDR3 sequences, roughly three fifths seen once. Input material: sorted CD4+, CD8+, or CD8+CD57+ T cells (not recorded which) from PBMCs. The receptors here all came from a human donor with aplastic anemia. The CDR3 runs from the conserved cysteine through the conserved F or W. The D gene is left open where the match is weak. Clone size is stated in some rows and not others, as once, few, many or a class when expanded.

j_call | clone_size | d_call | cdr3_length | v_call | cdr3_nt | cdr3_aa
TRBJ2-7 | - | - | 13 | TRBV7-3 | TGTGCCAGCAGCTTGAACAGGGACTACGAGCAGTACTTC | CASSLNRDYEQYF
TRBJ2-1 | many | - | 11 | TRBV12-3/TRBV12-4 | TGTGCCAGCAGCTCGGGGGCTGAGCAGTTCTTC | CASSSGAEQFF
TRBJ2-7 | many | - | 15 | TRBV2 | TGTGCCAGCAGTGAACAGGGGGGTTTCTCCTACGAGCAGTACTTC | CASSEQGGFSYEQYF
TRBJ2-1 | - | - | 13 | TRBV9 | TGTGCCAGCGCCCACGGGGGGCAGAATGAGCAGTCCTTC | CASAHGGQNEQSF
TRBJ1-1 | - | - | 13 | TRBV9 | TGTGCCAGCAGCGTTGAGGCGAACACTGAAGCTTTCTTT | CASSVEANTEAFF
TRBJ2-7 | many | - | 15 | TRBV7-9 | TGTGCCAGCAGCTCCAAGGGGGGCCTCTCCTACGAGCAGTACTTC | CASSSKGGLSYEQYF
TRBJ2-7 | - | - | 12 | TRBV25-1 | TGTGCCAGCAGGGTCGGGTTTTACGAGCAGTACTTC | CASRVGFYEQYF
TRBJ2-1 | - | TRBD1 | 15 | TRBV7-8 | TGTGCCAGCAGCTTACAGGGGGTGACCTACAATGAGCAGTTCTTC | CASSLQGVTYNEQFF
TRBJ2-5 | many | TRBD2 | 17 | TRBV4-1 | TGCGCCAGCAGCCCCGGGTTCCGCGGGGGGGCTGGGGAGACCCAGTACTTC | CASSPGFRGGAGETQYF
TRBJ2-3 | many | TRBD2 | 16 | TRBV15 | TGTGCCACACGGCCCGGACTAGCGGATTTCACAGATACGCAGTATTTT | CATRPGLADFTDTQYF
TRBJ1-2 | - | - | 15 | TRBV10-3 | TGTGCCAGCTGTTACCGGGACTCACCGAACTATGGCTACACCTTC | CASCYRDSPNYGYTF
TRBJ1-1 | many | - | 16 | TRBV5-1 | TGCGCCAGCAGCTTGGCCCCGGACCCCTGGGCCACTGAAGCTTTCTTT | CASSLAPDPWATEAFF
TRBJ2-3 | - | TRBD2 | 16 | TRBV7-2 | TGTGCCAGCAGCTTAACCAGCGGGGGGCCCACAGATACGCAGTATTTT | CASSLTSGGPTDTQYF
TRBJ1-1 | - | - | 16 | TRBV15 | TGTGCCACCAGCACGCTAGTCCCCGGGAGTGAGGTCCAAGCTTTCTTT | CATSTLVPGSEVQAFF
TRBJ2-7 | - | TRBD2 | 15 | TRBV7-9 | TGTGCCAGCAGCTTGACTAGCCATAGCTCCTACGAGCAGTACTTC | CASSLTSHSSYEQYF
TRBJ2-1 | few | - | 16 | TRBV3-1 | TGTGCCAGCAGCCCGTTCGCAGGCAGCTCCTACAATGAGCAGTTCTTC | CASSPFAGSSYNEQFF
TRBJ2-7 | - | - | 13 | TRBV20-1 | TGCAGTGCTAGAGGACAGGACTCCTACGAGCAGTACTTC | CSARGQDSYEQYF
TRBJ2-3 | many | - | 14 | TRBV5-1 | TGCGCCAGCAGCAAGGGACGGGGCACAGATACGCAGTATTTT | CASSKGRGTDTQYF
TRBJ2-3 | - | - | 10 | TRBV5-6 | TGTGCCAGCGAGGGCGATACGCAGTATTTT | CASEGDTQYF
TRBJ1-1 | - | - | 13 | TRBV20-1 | TGCAGTGCTAGAGATCGGCTATCTTGGGTAGCTTTCTTT | CSARDRLSWVAFF
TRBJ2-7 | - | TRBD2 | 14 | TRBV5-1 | TGCGCCAGCAGCTTGGTCGGGGGGGCCGCCGAGCAGTACTTC | CASSLVGGAAEQYF
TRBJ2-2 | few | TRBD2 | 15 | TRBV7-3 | TGTGCCAGCAGGACTAGCGGGGGGAACACCGGGGAGCTGTTTTTT | CASRTSGGNTGELFF
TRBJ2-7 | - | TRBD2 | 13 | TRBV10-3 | TGTGCCATCAGAAATCGGGAGGGATACGAGCAGTACTTC | CAIRNREGYEQYF
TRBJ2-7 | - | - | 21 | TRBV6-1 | TGTGCCAGCAGGAGACAGGGGGCGGTTGCCGCTAGCGGGGGGAGGTCCTACGAGCAGTACTTC | CASRRQGAVAASGGRSYEQYF
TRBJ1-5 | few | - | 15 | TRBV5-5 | TGTGCCAGCAGCTTGGGGAGTAGTGGCAATCAGCCCCAGCATTTT | CASSLGSSGNQPQHF
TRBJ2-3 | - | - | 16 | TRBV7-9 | TGTGCCAGCAGCTTAGGTAGGGGGGGCCGCACAGATACGCAGTATTTT | CASSLGRGGRTDTQYF